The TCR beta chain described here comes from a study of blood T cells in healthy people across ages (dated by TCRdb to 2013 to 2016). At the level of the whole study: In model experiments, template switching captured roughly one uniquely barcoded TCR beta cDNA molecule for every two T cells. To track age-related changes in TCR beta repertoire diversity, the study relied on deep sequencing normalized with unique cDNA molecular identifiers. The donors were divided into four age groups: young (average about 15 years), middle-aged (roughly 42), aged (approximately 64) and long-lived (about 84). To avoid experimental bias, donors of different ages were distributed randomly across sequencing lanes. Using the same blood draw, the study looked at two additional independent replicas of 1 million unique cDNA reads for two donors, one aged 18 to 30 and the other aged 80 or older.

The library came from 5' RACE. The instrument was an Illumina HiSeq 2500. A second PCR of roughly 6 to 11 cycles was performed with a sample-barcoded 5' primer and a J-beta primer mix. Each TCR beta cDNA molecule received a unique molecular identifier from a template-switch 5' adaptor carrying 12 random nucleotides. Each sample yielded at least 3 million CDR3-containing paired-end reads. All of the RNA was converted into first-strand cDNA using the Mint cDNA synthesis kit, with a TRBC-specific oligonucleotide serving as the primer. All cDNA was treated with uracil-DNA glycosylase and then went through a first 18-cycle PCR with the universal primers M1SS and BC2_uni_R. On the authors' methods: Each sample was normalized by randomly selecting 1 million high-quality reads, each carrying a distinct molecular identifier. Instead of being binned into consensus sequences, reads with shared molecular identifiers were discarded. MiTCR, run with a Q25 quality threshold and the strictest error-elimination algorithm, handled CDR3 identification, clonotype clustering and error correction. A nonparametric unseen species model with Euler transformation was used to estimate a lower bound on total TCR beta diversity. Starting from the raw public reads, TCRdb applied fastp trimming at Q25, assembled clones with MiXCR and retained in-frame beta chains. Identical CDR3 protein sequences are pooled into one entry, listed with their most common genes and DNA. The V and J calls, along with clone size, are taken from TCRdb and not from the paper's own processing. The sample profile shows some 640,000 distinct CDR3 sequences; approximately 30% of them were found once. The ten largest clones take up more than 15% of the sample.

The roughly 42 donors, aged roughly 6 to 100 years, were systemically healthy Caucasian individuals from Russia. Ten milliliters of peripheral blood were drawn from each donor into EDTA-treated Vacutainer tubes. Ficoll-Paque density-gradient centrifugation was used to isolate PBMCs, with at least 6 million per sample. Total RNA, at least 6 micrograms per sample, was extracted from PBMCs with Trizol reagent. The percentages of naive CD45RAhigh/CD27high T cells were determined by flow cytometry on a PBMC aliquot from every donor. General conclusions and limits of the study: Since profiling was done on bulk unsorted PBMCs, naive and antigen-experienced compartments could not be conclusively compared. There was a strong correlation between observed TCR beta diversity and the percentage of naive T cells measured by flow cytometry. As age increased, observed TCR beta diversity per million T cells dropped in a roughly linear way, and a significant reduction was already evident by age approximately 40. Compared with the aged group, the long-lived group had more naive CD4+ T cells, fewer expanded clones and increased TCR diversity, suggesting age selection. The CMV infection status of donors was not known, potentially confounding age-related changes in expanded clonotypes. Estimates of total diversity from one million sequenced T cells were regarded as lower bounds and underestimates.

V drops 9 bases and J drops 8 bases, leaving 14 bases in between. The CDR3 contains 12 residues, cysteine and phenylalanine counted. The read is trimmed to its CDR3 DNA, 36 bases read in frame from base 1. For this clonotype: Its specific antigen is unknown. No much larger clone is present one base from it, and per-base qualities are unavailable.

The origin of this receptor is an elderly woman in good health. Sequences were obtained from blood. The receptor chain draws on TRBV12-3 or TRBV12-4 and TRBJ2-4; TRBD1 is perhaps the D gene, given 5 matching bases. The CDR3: CASVGEEDIQYF. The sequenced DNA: TGTGCCAGTGTAGGGGAAGAGGACATTCAGTACTTC.